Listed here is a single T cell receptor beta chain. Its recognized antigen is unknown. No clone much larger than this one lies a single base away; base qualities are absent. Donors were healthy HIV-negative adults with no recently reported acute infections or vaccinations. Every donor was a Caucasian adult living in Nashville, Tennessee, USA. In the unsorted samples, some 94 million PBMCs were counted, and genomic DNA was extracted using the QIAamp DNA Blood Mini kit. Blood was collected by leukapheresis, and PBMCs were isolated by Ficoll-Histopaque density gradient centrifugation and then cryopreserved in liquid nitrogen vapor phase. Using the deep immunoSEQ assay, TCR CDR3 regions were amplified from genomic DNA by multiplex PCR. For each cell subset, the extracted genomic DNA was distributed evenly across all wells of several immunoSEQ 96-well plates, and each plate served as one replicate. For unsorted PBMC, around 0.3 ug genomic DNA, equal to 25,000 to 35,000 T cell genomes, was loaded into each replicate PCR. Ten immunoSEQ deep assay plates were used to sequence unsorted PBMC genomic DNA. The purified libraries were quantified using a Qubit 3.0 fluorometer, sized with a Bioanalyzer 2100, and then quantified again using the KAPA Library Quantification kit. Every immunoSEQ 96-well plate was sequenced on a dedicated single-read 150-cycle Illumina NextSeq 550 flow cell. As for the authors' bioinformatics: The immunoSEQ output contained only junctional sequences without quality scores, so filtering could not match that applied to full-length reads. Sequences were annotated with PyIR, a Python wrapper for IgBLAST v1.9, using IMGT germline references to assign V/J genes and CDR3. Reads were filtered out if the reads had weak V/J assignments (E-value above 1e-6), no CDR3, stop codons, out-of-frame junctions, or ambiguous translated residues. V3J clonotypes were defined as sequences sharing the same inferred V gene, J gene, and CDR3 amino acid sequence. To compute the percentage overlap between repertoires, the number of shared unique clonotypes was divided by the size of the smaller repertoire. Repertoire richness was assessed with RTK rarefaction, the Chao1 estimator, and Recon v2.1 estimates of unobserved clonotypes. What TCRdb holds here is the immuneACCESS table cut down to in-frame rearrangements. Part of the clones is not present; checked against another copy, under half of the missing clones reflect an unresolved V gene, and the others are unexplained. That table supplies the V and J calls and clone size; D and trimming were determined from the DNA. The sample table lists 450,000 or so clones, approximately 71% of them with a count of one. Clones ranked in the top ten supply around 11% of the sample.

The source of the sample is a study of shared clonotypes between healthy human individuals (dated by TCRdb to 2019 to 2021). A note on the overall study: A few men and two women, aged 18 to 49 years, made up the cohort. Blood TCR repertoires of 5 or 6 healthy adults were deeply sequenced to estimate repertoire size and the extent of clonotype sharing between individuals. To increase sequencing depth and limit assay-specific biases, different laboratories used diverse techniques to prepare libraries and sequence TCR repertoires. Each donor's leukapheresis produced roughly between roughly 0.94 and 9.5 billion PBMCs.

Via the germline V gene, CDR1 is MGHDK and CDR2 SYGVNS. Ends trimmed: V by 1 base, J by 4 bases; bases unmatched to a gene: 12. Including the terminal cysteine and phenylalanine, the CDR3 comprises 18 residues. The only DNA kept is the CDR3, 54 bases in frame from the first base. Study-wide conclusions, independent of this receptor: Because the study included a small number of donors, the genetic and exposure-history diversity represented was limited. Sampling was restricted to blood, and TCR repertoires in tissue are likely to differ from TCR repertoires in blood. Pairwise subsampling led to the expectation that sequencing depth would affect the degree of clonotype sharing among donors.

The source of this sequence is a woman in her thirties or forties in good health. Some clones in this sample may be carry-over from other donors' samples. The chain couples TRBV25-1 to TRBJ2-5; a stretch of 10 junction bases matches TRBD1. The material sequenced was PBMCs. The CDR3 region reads CASSEFLLGQGVPETQYF. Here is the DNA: TGTGCCAGCAGTGAATTCTTGTTAGGACAGGGGGTTCCAGAGACCCAGTACTTC. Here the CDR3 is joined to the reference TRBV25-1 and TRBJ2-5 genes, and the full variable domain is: EADIYQTPRYLVIGTGKKITLECSQTMGHDKMYWYQQDPGMELHLIHYSYGVNSTEKGDLSSESTVSRIRTEHFPLTLESARPSHTSQYLCASSEFLLGQGVPETQYFGPGTRLLVL.